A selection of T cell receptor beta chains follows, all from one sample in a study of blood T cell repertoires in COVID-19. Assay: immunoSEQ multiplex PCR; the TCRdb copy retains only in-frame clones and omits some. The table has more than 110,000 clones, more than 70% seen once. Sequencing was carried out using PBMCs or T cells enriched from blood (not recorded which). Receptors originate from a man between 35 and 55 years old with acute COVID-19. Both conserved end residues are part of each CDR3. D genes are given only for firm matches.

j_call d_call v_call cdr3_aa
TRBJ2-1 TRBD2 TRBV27 CASSLWTSGGANEQFF
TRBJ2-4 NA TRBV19 CASSAYREAKNIQYF
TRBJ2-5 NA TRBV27 CASSSGEETQYF
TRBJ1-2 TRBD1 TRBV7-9 CASTLDRGYDYTF
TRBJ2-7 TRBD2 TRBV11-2 CASSLAGGVNEQYF
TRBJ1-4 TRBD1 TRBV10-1 CASSESGTGNSGPWNEKLFF
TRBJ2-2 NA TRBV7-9 CASSLASPGELFF
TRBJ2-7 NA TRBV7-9 CASSPGTSYEQYF
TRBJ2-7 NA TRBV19 CASSIGPDSSYEQYF
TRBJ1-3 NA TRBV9 CASSVVPGEGNTIYF